The 27 T cell receptor beta chains in this list originate from one sample, sequenced in a study of spatial heterogeneity in lung cancer. A single record per CDR3 protein comes from TCRdb applying MiXCR to the 5' RACE reads. The sample holds tens of thousands of distinct CDR3 sequences, approximately 5.2% seen once. Time point in this sample: sample taken at primary tumor resection. Extraction of whole RNA from tumor, nontumor lung or frozen PBMC preceded unsorted sequencing. Specimen: PBMCs, collected at surgery. All receptors come from a female donor with early-stage non-small cell lung cancer.

This clonotype was found many times. V and J are TRBV7-3 and TRBJ2-2; D is uncertain. V was shortened by 7 bases and J by 2 bases, with 11 bases between the two germline ends. The CDR3 has 14 amino acids. The V gene's germline CDR1 is SGHTA and CDR2 FQGTGA. This chain's CDR3 is CASTENGNTGELFF. CDR3 nucleotides: TGTGCCAGCACAGAAAACGGTAACACCGGGGAGCTGTTTTTT. The full variable domain, rest sourced from reference TRBV7-3 and TRBJ2-2, is GAGVSQTPSNKVTEKGKYVELRCDPISGHTALYWYRQSLGQGPEFLIYFQGTGAADDSGLPNDRFFAVRPEGSVSTLKIQRTERGDSAVYLCASTENGNTGELFFGEGSRLTVL.

The chain has TRBV12-3 or TRBV12-4 and TRBJ2-7, with 8 bases that match TRBD2. V gave up 0 bases and J gave up 2 bases; unmatched junction bases: 6. CDR3 size: 16 residues. The CDR3 nucleotides read TGTGCCAGCAGTTTAGCGATAATAGCGGGGACCTACGAGCAGTACTTC. Protein product: CASSLAIIAGTYEQYF.

In this sample, this clonotype is medium-sized. This chain joins TRBV3-1 and TRBJ2-3; 8 positions agree with TRBD2. This CDR3 is 15 amino acids long. Trimming took 4 bases from V and 6 from J; bases not matched to a gene: 9. Germline values: CDR1 LGHDT, CDR2 YNNKEL (reference sequence). CDR3 DNA sequence: TGTGCCAGCAGCCCGACCGCGGGGGGCTTGGATACGCAGTATTTT. It specifies CASSPTAGGLDTQYF.

In this sample, this clonotype is medium-sized. The chain uses TRBV29-1 and TRBJ2-7; D possibly matches TRBD1 or TRBD2 (7 bases each). CDR1 SQVTM and CDR2 ANQGSEA come from the germline V gene. CDR3 length equals 13 residues. Trimming removed 4 bases at V and 3 bases at J, with 13 bases between. In nucleotides, the CDR3 is TGCAGCGTTGTGACAGGGAGGGTCTACGAGCAGTACTTC. Translating it yields CSVVTGRVYEQYF.

Within the sample, this clonotype is medium-sized. The chain combines TRBV20-1 with TRBJ2-2, with D maybe TRBD2 (5 bases). The CDR3 has 17 amino acids. Per the germline V gene, CDR1 is DFQATT and CDR2 is SNEGSKA (reference sequence). V lost 0 bases to trimming and J lost 5 bases, with 19 bases between them. The CDR3 sequence is CSARDPTGGGRTGELFF. CDR3 DNA: TGCAGTGCTAGAGATCCGACTGGCGGAGGACGGACCGGGGAGCTGTTTTTT.

This clonotype came up many times. The genes are TRBV6-1 and TRBJ1-5; TRBD1 aligns across 10 bases. The junction had 8 bases not matched to a gene; V was cut back by 6 bases and J by 0 bases. From germline, CDR1 is MNHNS and CDR2 SASEGT. This CDR3 comprises 17 residues. This CDR3 reads CASRAGTGDHSNQPQHF. Written as DNA, the CDR3 is TGTGCCAGCAGAGCCGGGACAGGGGATCATAGCAATCAGCCCCAGCATTTT.

This clonotype was observed a handful of times. The V gene is TRBV9, the J gene TRBJ1-1, with a possible D match to TRBD1 (5 bases). Germline V gives CDR1 SGDLS, CDR2 YYNGEE. V lost 3 bases and J 0 bases, leaving 12 bases between the germline ends. The CDR3 is 15 amino acids. The CDR3 region is CASSAGPQVNTEAFF. Here the CDR3 DNA reads TGTGCCAGCAGCGCCGGACCACAGGTGAACACTGAAGCTTTCTTT.

This clonotype was picked up many times. The J gene is TRBJ1-1, the V gene TRBV6-5; D remains ambiguous. V was trimmed by 6 bases and J by 0 bases, leaving 8 bases between them. The CDR3 loop spans 13 amino acids. Germline loops: CDR1 MNHEY, CDR2 SVGAGI. This CDR3 reads CASSPVLNTEAFF. CDR3 in DNA: TGTGCCAGCAGCCCGGTCTTGAACACTGAAGCTTTCTTT.

This clonotype came up a few times. The CDR3 coding sequence is TGTGCCTGGAAACCGACCTCCGGGACCTCTACACAAGGGGATGAAAAACTGTTTTTT. Protein: CAWKPTSGTSTQGDEKLFF. This sequence joins TRBV30 and TRBJ1-4, with D perhaps TRBD1 (5 bases). Deletions cut 4 bases from V and 6 bases from J, with 30 bases between. This CDR3 has 19 residues. The V gene's germline CDR1 is GTSNPN and CDR2 SVGIG (reference sequence).

By share, this clonotype ranks as medium-sized. V is TRBV2 and J is TRBJ2-5; D is unclear. The CDR3 length is 12 residues. Trimming removed 5 bases at V and 5 bases at J, with 9 bases between. From germline, CDR1 is SNHLY and CDR2 FYNNEI. The CDR3 loop reads CASSFIEETQYF. The CDR3 DNA sequence: TGTGCCAGCAGTTTCATAGAGGAGACCCAGTACTTC. Together with reference TRBV2 and TRBJ2-5, the CDR3 gives the full variable domain: EPEVTQTPSHQVTQMGQEVILRCVPISNHLYFYWYRQILGQKVEFLVSFYNNEISEKSEIFDDQFSVERPDGSNFTLKIRSTKLEDSAMYFCASSFIEETQYFGPGTRLLVL.

This clonotype came up a few times. This chain links TRBV20-1 with TRBJ1-4, with D perhaps matching TRBD1 (5 bases). The ends were cut back, 2 bases at V and 5 bases at J, with 18 bases in the middle. The CDR3 has 16 amino acids. Germline V gene data show CDR1 as DFQATT and CDR2 as SNEGSKA (reference sequence). In nucleotides, the CDR3 is TGCAGTGCTAGACGGGGCCCCCAGGGATACAATGAAAAACTGTTTTTT. Encoded protein: CSARRGPQGYNEKLFF.

There are many counts of this clonotype. The V gene is TRBV12-3 or TRBV12-4, the J gene TRBJ2-7, with TRBD2 matching 14 bases. The V gene end was trimmed by 5 bases and the J gene end by 2 bases; junction bases not matched to a gene: 2. The length of the CDR3 is 15 residues. The CDR3 nucleotides are TGTGCCAGCAGTACGACTAGCGGGGGGGCCTACGAGCAGTACTTC. Protein product: CASSTTSGGAYEQYF.

This clonotype turned up a few times. The V gene is TRBV9, the J gene TRBJ1-4, with D unresolved. Germline V CDR1 and CDR2: SGDLS, YYNGEE. The CDR3 length is 14 residues. Trimming took 4 bases from V and 5 from J, leaving 12 bases between them. The CDR3 DNA reads as TGTGCCAGCAGCCCTCGAATAGGGAATGAAAAACTGTTTTTT. Its protein product is CASSPRIGNEKLFF.

This clonotype was seen many times. The rearrangement links TRBV6-2 or TRBV6-3 to TRBJ1-5, with 7 bases identical to TRBD1. Losses at the gene ends were 9 bases for V and 5 bases for J; bases not matched to a gene: 7. There are 13 residues in the CDR3. Germline V gives CDR1 MNHEY, CDR2 SVGEGT. The CDR3 nucleotides read TGTGCCAGAGACGACAGGGACGATCAGCCCCAGCATTTT. Protein: CARDDRDDQPQHF.

This clonotype was seen repeatedly, ten times or more. This chain links TRBV6-5 with TRBJ1-2; possible D gene TRBD1, 6 bases. The CDR3 runs to 16 residues. V dropped 0 bases and J dropped 7 bases, with 18 bases sitting between them. The germline gives CDR1 MNHEY, CDR2 SVGAGI. CDR3: CASSYSGRGGQSGYTF. CDR3 nucleotides: TGTGCCAGCAGTTACTCCGGTCGGGGGGGCCAGTCTGGCTACACCTTC.

This clonotype has at least ten counts. DNA of the CDR3: TGTGCCACATCAGGACAGTCCCACAATAGCAATCAGCCCCAGCATTTT. Protein product: CATSGQSHNSNQPQHF. This chain uses TRBV10-3 with TRBJ1-5, with D perhaps matching TRBD1 (6 bases). V lost 10 bases to trimming and J lost 0 bases, with 19 bases between them. The V gene's germline CDR1 is ENHRY and CDR2 SYGVKD. The CDR3 is made up of 16 amino acids.

This clonotype has a count of ten or more. V gene TRBV7-9 combines with J gene TRBJ2-1; 13 positions agree with TRBD2. The trim removed 2 bases at V and 10 bases at J, leaving 5 bases unmatched. This CDR3 contains 15 residues. Germline assignment: CDR1 SEHNR and CDR2 FQNEAQ (reference sequence). In DNA form, the CDR3 reads TGTGCCAGCAGCTTAACTAGCGGGGGGGCGAGCGAGCAGTTCTTC. This sequence encodes CASSLTSGGASEQFF.

This clonotype was counted ten times or more. J is TRBJ1-6 and V is TRBV7-2; 9 positions agree with TRBD1. This CDR3 has 15 amino acids. The germline CDR1 and CDR2 sequences are SGHTA and FQGNSA. V was clipped by 5 bases and J by 7 bases; unmatched bases: 6. CDR3 coding DNA: TGTGCCAGCAGCCCCCGACAGGGGGAGAATTCACCCCTCCACTTT. Protein: CASSPRQGENSPLHF. Full variable domain (rest looked up from reference TRBV7-2 and TRBJ1-6): GAGVSQSPSNKVTEKGKDVELRCDPISGHTALYWYRQSLGQGLEFLIYFQGNSAPDKSGLPSDRFSAERTGGSVSTLTIQRTQQEDSAVYLCASSPRQGENSPLHFGNGTRLTVT.

This clonotype has ten or more counts. The J gene is TRBJ2-7, the V gene TRBV29-1, with D maybe TRBD2 (6 bases). V lost 5 bases to trimming and J lost 6 bases, with 17 bases between them. This CDR3 region has 13 residues. Looked up from germline, CDR1 is SQVTM and CDR2 is ANQGSEA. CDR3 sequence: CSVRERLAFEQYF. CDR3 coding DNA: TGCAGCGTTCGGGAACGCCTAGCGTTCGAGCAGTACTTC.

V is TRBV10-3 and J is TRBJ2-1, with D unclear. Germline CDR1 reads ENHRY; CDR2 reads SYGVKD. V lost 0 bases and J lost 5, with 11 bases in between. The CDR3 is 15 amino acids. The DNA for the CDR3 is TGTGCCATCAGTGAGTCTCGGAAACTCAACAATGAGCAGTTCTTC. It codes for CAISESRKLNNEQFF.

In its sample, this clonotype was seen many times. This rearrangement joins TRBV15 to TRBJ1-6, with TRBD1 matching 7 bases. CDR3 length equals 16 residues. Germline V lookup: CDR1 LNHNV, CDR2 YYDKDF (reference sequence). With 0 bases clipped from V and 8 bases from J, the junction kept 7 bases outside the gene matches. The CDR3 region is CATSRDRGGADSPLHF. CDR3 DNA sequence: TGTGCCACCAGCAGAGACAGGGGGGGCGCAGATTCACCCCTCCACTTT.

This clonotype has ten or more counts. J is TRBJ1-2 and V is TRBV27; TRBD1 is a possible D gene (5 bases). Between the trimmed V and J ends, which lost 3 bases and 4 bases, there was a span of 12 bases. This CDR3 comprises 14 residues. The V gene's germline CDR1 is MNHEY and CDR2 SMNVEV (reference sequence). For the CDR3, the DNA is TGTGCCAGCAGTTTGAGGGAGGGGTCCTATGGCTACACCTTC. Its protein product is CASSLREGSYGYTF.

On this clonotype: One end of the junction varies from germline; a read error may be responsible. The chain has TRBV2 and TRBJ1-6, with a tentative D call TRBD1 (6 bases). Germline V gene data show CDR1 as SNHLY and CDR2 as FYNNEI. The CDR3 sequence is 15 residues long. The CDR3 nucleotides read TGTGCCAGCAGGGAAGGGACAACTTATAATTCACCCCTCCACTTT. Translating it yields CASREGTTYNSPLHF.

As regards this clonotype: This may stem from a read error, because a much larger clone lies one nucleotide away. This chain uses TRBV9 with TRBJ1-2, with a possible D match to TRBD1 (5 bases). Looked up from germline, CDR1 is SGDLS and CDR2 is YYNGEE. The CDR3 is 15 amino acids. DNA of the CDR3: TGTGCCTGCAGCTCCTTGTCGGGGGTCAACTATGGCTACACCTTC. It yields the protein CACSSLSGVNYGYTF.

This clonotype was detected many times. The genes are TRBV5-1 and TRBJ2-5; D assignment may be TRBD1 or TRBD2 (5 bases each). The V end was cut by 1 base, the J end by 2 bases, with 18 bases between. Germline assignment: CDR1 SGHRS and CDR2 YFSETQ. This CDR3 has 17 residues. As DNA, the CDR3 is TGCGCCAGCAGCTTGTTTAACCCCGGGGCACCTCAAGAGACCCAGTACTTC. Amino acid sequence: CASSLFNPGAPQETQYF.

The rearrangement joins TRBV19 to TRBJ1-2; D ambiguous. CDR3 length: 13 amino acids. Trimming took off 5 bases at V and 5 bases at J, with 12 bases between the two ends. CDR1 LNHDA and CDR2 SQIVND come from the germline V gene (reference sequence). CDR3 sequence: CASSPEGSYGYTF. CDR3 DNA: TGTGCCAGTAGTCCCGAGGGCTCATATGGCTACACCTTC.

This chain connects TRBV19 to TRBJ2-7; maybe TRBD1 (6 bases). Germline lookup yields CDR1 LNHDA and CDR2 SQIVND (reference sequence). V was cut by 6 bases and J by 0 bases, with 15 bases left in between. This CDR3 comprises 15 residues. The CDR3 loop is CASRARGGTSYEQYF. In DNA, the CDR3 is TGTGCCAGTAGAGCCCGAGGGGGAACCTCCTACGAGCAGTACTTC.